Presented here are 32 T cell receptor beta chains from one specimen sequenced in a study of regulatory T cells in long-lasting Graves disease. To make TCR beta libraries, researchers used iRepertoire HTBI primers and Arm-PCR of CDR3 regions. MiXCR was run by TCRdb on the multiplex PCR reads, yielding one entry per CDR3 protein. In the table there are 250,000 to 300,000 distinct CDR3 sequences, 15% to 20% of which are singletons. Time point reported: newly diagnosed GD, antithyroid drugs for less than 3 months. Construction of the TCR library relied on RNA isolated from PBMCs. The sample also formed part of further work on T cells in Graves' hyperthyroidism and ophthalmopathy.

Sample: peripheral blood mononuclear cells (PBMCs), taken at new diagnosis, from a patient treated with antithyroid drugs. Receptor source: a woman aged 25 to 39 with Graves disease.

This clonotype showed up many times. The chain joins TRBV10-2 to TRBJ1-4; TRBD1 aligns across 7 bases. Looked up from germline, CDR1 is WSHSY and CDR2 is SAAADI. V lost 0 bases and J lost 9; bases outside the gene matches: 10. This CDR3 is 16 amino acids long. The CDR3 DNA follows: TGCGCCAGCAGTGAGTCGGCCGGGACAGTTGCGAAAAAACTGTTTTTT. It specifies CASSESAGTVAKKLFF.

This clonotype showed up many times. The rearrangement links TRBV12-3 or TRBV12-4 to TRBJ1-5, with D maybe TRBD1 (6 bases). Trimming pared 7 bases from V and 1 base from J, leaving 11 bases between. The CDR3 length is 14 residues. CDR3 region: CASTLGQSNQPQHF. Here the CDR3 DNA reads TGTGCCAGCACCCTCGGACAGAGCAATCAGCCCCAGCATTTT.

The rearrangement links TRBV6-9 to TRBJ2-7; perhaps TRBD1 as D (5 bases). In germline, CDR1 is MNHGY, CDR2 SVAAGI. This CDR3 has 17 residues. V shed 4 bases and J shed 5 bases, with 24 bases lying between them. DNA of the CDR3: TGTGCCAGCAGTTTGCCATCCAGGGTTATCGAAGTGGACGAGCAGTACTTC. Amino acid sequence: CASSLPSRVIEVDEQYF.

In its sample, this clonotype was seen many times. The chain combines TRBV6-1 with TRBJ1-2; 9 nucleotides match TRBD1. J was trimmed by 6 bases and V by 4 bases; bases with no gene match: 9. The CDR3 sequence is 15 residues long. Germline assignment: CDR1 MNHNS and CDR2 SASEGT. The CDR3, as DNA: TGTGCCAGCAGTGGCCGGGGACAGGGTCGTGATGGCTACACCTTC. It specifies CASSGRGQGRDGYTF.

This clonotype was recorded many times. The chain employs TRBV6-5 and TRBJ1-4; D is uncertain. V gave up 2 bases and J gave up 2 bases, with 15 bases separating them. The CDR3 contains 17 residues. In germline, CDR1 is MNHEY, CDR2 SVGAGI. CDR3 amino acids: CASSYTKTNPTNEKLFF. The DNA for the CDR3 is TGTGCCAGCAGTTACACGAAGACCAACCCGACTAATGAAAAACTGTTTTTT.

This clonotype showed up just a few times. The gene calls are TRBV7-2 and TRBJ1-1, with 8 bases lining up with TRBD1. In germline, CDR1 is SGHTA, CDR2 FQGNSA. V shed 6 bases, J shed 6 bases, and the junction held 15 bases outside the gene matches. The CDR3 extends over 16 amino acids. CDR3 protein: CASSKTGDVLWSEAFF. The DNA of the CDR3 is TGTGCCAGCAGTAAGACAGGGGATGTGTTGTGGTCTGAAGCTTTCTTT.

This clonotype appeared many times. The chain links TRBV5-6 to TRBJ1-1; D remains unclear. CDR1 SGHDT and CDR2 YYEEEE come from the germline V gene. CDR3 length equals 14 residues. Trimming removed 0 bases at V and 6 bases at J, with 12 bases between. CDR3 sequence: CASSLVSVAAEAFF. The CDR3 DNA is TGTGCCAGCAGCTTGGTGTCAGTGGCCGCTGAAGCTTTCTTT.

CDR3 DNA sequence: TGTGCCATCAGTGATGCGGGTTACAATGAAAAACTGTTTTTT. Translation gives CAISDAGYNEKLFF. This chain joins TRBV10-3 and TRBJ1-4; no clear D gene. The CDR3 is 14 residues long. CDR1 is ENHRY, CDR2 SYGVKD, per germline. V dropped 3 bases and J dropped 5 bases, with 10 bases sitting between them.

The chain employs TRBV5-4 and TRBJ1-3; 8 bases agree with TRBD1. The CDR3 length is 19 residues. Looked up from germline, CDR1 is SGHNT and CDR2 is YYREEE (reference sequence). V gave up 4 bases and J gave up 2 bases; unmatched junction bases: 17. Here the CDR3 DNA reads TGTGCCAGCAGCCGTGAGGGGACAGGTGGAATGTACGCTGGAAACACCATATATTTT. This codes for CASSREGTGGMYAGNTIYF. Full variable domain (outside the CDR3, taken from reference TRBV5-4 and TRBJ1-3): ETGVTQSPTHLIKTRGQQVTLRCSSQSGHNTVSWYQQALGQGPQFIFQYYREEENGRGNFPPRFSGLQFPNYSSELNVNALELDDSALYLCASSREGTGGMYAGNTIYFGEGSWLTVV.

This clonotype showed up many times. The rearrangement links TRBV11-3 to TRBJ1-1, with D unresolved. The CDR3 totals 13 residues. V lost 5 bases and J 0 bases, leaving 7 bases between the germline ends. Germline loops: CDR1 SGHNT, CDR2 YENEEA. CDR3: CASSDVMNTEAFF. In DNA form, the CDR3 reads TGTGCCAGCAGCGACGTGATGAACACTGAAGCTTTCTTT.

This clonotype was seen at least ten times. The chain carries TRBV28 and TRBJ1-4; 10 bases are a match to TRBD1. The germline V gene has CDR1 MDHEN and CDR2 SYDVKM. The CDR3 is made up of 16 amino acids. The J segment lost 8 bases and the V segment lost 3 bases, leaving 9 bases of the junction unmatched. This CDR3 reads CASSFSYGTGVEKLFF. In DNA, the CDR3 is TGTGCCAGCAGTTTTAGTTATGGGACAGGGGTAGAAAAACTGTTTTTT. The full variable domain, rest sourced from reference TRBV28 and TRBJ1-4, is DVKVTQSSRYLVKRTGEKVFLECVQDMDHENMFWYRQDPGLGLRLIYFSYDVKMKEKGDIPEGYSVSREKKERFSLILESASTNQTSMYLCASSFSYGTGVEKLFFGSGTQLSVL.

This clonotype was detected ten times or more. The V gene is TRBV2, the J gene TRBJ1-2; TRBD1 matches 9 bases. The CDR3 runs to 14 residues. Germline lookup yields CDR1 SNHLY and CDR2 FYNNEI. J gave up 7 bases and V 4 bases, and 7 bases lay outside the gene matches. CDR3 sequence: CASSGLDRGGGYTF. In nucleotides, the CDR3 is TGTGCCAGCAGTGGGTTGGACAGGGGCGGTGGCTACACCTTC.

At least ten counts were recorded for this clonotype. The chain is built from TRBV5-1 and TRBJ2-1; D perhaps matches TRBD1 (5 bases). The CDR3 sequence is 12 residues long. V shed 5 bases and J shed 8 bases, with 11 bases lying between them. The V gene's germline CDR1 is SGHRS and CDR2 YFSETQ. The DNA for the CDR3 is TGCGCCAGCAGGCCCTTAGGGGATGAGCAGTTCTTC. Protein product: CASRPLGDEQFF.

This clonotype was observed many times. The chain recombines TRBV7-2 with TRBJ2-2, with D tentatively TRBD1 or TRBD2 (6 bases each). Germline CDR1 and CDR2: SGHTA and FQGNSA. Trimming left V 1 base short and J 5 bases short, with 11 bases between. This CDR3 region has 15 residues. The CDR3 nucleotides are TGTGCCAGCAGCTTAGTGGGGGCGGGGACCGGGGAGCTGTTTTTT. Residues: CASSLVGAGTGELFF.

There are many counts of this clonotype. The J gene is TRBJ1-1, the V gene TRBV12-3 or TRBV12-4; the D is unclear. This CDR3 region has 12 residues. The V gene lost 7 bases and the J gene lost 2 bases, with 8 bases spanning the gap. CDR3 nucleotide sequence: TGTGCCAGCACCTTGCTTAACACTGAAGCTTTCTTT. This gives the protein CASTLLNTEAFF.

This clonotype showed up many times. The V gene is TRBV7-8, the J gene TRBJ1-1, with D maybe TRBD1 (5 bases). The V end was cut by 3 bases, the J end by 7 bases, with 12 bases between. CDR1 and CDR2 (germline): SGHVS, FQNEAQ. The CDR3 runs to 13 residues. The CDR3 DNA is TGTGCCAGCAGCTTTGTTTGGGGACTTGAAGCTTTCTTT. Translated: CASSFVWGLEAFF.

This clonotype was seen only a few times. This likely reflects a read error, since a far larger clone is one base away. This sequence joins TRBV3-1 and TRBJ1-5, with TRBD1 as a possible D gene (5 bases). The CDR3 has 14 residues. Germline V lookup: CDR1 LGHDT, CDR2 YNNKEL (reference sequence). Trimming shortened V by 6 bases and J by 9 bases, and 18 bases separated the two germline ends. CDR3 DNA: TGTGCCAGCAGTCCCTCGGGGGGGGATCTGCCCCAGCATTTT. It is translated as CASSPSGGDLPQHF. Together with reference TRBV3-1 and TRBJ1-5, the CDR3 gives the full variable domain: DTAVSQTPKYLVTQMGNDKSIKCEQNLGHDTMYWYKQDSKKFLKIMFSYNNKELIINETVPNRFSPKSPDKAHLNLHINSLELGDSAVYFCASSPSGGDLPQHFGDGTRLSIL.

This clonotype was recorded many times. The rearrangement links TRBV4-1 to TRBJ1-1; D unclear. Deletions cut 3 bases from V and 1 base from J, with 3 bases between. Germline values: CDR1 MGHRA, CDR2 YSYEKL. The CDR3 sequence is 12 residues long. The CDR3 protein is CASSHENTEAFF. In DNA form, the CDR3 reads TGCGCCAGCAGCCATGAGAACACTGAAGCTTTCTTT.

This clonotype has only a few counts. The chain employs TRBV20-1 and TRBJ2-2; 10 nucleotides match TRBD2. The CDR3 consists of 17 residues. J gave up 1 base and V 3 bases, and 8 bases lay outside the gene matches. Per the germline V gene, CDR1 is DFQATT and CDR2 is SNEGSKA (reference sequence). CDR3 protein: CSASDSSGGLNTGELFF. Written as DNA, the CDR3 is TGCAGTGCTAGTGATTCTAGCGGGGGCCTGAACACCGGGGAGCTGTTTTTT.

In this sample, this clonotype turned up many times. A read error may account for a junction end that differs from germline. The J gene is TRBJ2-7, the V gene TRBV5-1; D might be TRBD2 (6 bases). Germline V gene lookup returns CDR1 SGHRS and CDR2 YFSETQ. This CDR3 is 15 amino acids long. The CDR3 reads CASSPGGGVSYEQYF. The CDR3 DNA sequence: TGTGCCAGCAGCCCCGGTGGAGGGGTTAGTTACGAGCAGTACTTC.

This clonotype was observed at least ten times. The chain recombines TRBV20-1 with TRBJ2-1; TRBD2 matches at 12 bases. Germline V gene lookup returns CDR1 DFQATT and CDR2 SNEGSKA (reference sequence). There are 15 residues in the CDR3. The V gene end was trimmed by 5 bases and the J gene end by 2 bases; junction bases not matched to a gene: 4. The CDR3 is CSARLAGDPYNEQFF. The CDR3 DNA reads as TGCAGTGCTCGACTAGCGGGGGACCCCTACAATGAGCAGTTCTTC.

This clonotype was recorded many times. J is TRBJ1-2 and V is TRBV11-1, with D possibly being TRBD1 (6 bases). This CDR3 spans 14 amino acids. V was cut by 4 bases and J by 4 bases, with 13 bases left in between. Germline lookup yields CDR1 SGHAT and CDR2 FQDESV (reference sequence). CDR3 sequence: CASSSIQGPYGYTF. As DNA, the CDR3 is TGTGCCAGCAGCTCCATCCAGGGGCCCTATGGCTACACCTTC.

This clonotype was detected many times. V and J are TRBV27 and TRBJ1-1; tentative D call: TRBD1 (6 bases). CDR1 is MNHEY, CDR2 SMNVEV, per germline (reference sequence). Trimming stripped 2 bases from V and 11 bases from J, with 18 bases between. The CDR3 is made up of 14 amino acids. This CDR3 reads CASSLVGGGILAFF. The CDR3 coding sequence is TGTGCCAGCAGTTTAGTCGGGGGCGGGATCTTGGCTTTCTTT.

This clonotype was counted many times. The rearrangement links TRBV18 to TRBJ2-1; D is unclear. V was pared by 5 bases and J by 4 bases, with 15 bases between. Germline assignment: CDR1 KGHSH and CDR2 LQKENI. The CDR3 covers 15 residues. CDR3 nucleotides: TGTGCCAGCTCAAGAAGTGAGCTGACATACAATGAGCAGTTCTTC. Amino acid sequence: CASSRSELTYNEQFF.

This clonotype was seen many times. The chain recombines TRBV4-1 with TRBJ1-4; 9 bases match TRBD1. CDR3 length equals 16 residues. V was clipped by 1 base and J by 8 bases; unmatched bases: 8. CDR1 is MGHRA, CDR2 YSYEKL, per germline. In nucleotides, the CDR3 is TGCGCCAGCAGCCAAGTGACGGGACAGGGAAACGAAAAACTGTTTTTT. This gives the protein CASSQVTGQGNEKLFF.

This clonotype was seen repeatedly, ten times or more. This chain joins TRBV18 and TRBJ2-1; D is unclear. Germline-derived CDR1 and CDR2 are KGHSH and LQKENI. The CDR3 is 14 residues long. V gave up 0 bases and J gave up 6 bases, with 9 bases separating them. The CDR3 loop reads CASSPPTGRNEQFF. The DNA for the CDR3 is TGTGCCAGCTCACCACCGACGGGCCGCAATGAGCAGTTCTTC.

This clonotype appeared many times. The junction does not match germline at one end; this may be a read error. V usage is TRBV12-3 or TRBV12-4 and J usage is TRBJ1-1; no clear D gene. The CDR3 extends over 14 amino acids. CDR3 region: CASGYVGRGTEAFF. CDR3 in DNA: TGTGCCAGCGGGTATGTCGGTCGGGGAACTGAGGCTTTCTTT.

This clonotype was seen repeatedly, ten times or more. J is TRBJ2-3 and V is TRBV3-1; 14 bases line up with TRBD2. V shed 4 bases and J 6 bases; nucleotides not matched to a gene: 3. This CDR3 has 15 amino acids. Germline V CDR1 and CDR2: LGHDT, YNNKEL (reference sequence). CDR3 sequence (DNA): TGTGCCAGCAGCCTACGGACTAGCGGGGGGGATACGCAGTATTTT. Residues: CASSLRTSGGDTQYF.

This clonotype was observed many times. Here the CDR3 reads CASSMTGAKNIQYF. The DNA of the CDR3 is TGTGCCAGCAGCATGACTGGAGCCAAAAACATTCAGTACTTC. The rearrangement joins TRBV11-2 to TRBJ2-4, with D hard to call. Germline-derived CDR1 and CDR2 are SGHAT and FQNNGV. With 5 bases removed from V and 0 bases from J, the gap between germline ends came to 8 bases. The CDR3 has 14 amino acids.

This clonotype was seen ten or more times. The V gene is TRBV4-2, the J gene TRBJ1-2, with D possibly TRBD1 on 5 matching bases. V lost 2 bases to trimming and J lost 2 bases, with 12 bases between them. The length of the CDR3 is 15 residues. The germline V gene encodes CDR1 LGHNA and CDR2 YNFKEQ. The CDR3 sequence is CASSQRDPENYGYTF. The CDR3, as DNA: TGTGCCAGCAGCCAAAGGGACCCAGAGAACTATGGCTACACCTTC.

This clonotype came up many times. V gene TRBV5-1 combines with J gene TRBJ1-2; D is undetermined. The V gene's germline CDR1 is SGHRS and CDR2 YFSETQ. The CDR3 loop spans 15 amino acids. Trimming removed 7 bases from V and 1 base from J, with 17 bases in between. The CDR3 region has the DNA TGCGCCAGCCGCCCCTACCAGGACGGTAACTATGGCTACACCTTC. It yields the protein CASRPYQDGNYGYTF.

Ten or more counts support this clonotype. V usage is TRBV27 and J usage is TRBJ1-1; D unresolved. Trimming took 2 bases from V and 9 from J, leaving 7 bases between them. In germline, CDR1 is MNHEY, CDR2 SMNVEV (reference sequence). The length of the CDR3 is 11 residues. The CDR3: CASSLGDKAFF. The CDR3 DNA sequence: TGTGCCAGCAGTTTAGGCGACAAAGCTTTCTTT.